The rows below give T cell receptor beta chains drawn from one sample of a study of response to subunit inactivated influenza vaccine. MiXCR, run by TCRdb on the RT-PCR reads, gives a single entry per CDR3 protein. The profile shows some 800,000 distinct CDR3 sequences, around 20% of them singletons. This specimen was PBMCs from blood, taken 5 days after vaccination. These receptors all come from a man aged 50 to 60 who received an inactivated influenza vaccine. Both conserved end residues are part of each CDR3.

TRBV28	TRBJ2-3	CACRNPLGLAGADTQYF
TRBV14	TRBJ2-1	CASSQDSLGNEQFF
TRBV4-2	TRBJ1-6	CASSQRQGYNSPLHF
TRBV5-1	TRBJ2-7	CASNTGPGGEQYF
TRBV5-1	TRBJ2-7	CASSLGPGNEQYF
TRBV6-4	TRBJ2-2	CASSVQPNTGELFF
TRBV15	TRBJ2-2	CATSREGGYTGELFF
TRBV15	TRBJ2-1	CATSRDLGAGRTWEQFF
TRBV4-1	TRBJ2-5	CASSPNQGGRETQYF
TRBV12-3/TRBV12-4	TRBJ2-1	CASSPRGRGSYNEQFF
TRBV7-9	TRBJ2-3	CASSLDTYTDTQYF
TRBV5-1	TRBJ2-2	CASSLAVLPNTGELFF
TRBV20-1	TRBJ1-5	CSARKGTDQPQHF
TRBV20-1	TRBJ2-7	CSANSGTGSSYEQYF
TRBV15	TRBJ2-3	CATSRARGVADTQYF
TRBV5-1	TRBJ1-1	CASSITAGNTEAFF
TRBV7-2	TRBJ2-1	CASSLSLAGVEQFF
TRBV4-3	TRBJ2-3	CASSQLAGSTDTQYF
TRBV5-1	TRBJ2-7	CASSLGGDRDSYEQYF
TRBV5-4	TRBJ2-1	CASSFRASRDEQFF
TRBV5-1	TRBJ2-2	CASSLADTGELFF
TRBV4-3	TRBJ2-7	CASSALPDSYEQYF
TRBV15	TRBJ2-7	CATSRDNGYEQYF
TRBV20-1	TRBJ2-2	CSARDLPTGELFF